Listed below are T cell receptor beta chains from one sample, sequenced in a study of cytomegalovirus exposure and HLA in healthy donors. Here immunoSEQ multiplex PCR was the method, and the copy in TCRdb shows in-frame clones only, minus some. This sample has tens of thousands of clones, with around 76% found just once. The sequenced sample was PBMCs. The receptors here all came from a male donor in good health and CMV-seropositive. Both conserved end residues are part of each CDR3. D genes are given only for firm matches. Clone size is given for some rows only: seen once, a few or many times, or a class if the clone is expanded.

J: TRBJ1-5; V: TRBV4-1; D: NA; size: NA; CDR3: CASSQLADINSNQPQHF; DNA: TGCGCCAGCAGCCAGCTTGCGGACATTAATAGCAATCAGCCCCAGCATTTT
J: TRBJ2-3; V: TRBV28; D: TRBD1; size: NA; CDR3: CASSLFTGVPSTDTQYF; DNA: TGTGCCAGCAGTTTATTCACAGGGGTTCCTAGCACAGATACGCAGTATTTT
J: TRBJ2-7; V: TRBV7-9; D: NA; size: NA; CDR3: CASSPREGGLGEQYF; DNA: TGTGCCAGCAGCCCGAGGGAGGGGGGCTTGGGCGAGCAGTACTTC
J: TRBJ1-2; V: TRBV7-2; D: NA; size: NA; CDR3: CASSLAGVPDGYTF; DNA: TGTGCCAGCAGCTTAGCAGGGGTCCCGGATGGCTACACCTTC
J: TRBJ1-2; V: TRBV19; D: NA; size: NA; CDR3: CASRPMTGTNYGYTF; DNA: TGTGCCAGTAGGCCCATGACGGGTACTAACTATGGCTACACCTTC
J: TRBJ2-3; V: TRBV19; D: TRBD1; size: NA; CDR3: CATSGQALLTDTQYF; DNA: TGTGCCACGTCGGGACAGGCCCTTCTCACAGATACGCAGTATTTT
J: TRBJ1-2; V: TRBV2; D: NA; size: few; CDR3: CASSYPDSGYTF; DNA: TGTGCCAGCAGTTACCCGGACAGTGGCTACACCTTC
J: TRBJ2-7; V: TRBV2; D: TRBD1; size: NA; CDR3: CASTPDRAVSYEQYF; DNA: TGTGCCAGCACCCCGGACAGGGCGGTATCCTACGAGCAGTACTTC
J: TRBJ2-3; V: TRBV6-5; D: NA; size: NA; CDR3: CASSYGGVATDTQYF; DNA: TGTGCCAGCAGTTATGGCGGTGTAGCTACAGATACGCAGTATTTT
J: TRBJ2-7; V: TRBV9; D: NA; size: NA; CDR3: CASSVDTAYEQYF; DNA: TGTGCCAGCAGCGTAGATACAGCCTACGAGCAGTACTTC
J: TRBJ2-1; V: TRBV5-4; D: TRBD2; size: NA; CDR3: CASTPGSPAGAYNEQFF; DNA: TGTGCCAGCACCCCAGGGAGTCCAGCGGGAGCCTACAATGAGCAGTTCTTC
J: TRBJ1-1; V: TRBV7-6; D: NA; size: NA; CDR3: CASSLDRDGNTEAFF; DNA: TGTGCCAGCAGCTTAGACAGGGATGGGAACACTGAAGCTTTCTTT
J: TRBJ2-1; V: TRBV19; D: NA; size: NA; CDR3: CASIGGTYNEQFF; DNA: TGTGCCAGTATCGGCGGAACCTACAATGAGCAGTTCTTC
J: TRBJ2-5; V: TRBV6-4; D: NA; size: NA; CDR3: CASSDSVGGDRETQYF; DNA: TGTGCCAGCAGTGACTCGGTGGGAGGAGATCGAGAGACCCAGTACTTC
J: TRBJ2-4; V: TRBV6-1; D: NA; size: NA; CDR3: CASSEAVTGYLFGSDIQYF; DNA: TGTGCCAGCAGTGAAGCGGTGACCGGGTACCTTTTCGGGTCCGACATTCAGTACTTC
J: TRBJ2-3; V: TRBV7-2; D: NA; size: NA; CDR3: CASSLTTGDTQYF; DNA: TGTGCCAGCAGCTTGACGACTGGCGATACGCAGTATTTT
J: TRBJ1-1; V: TRBV5-1; D: NA; size: NA; CDR3: CASSFGLADTEAFF; DNA: TGCGCCAGCAGCTTTGGGCTCGCTGACACTGAAGCTTTCTTT
J: TRBJ2-7; V: TRBV6-1; D: TRBD1; size: NA; CDR3: CASSEVGDRAGEQYF; DNA: TGTGCCAGCAGTGAAGTGGGGGACAGGGCGGGCGAGCAGTACTTC
J: TRBJ1-1; V: TRBV4-3; D: TRBD1; size: NA; CDR3: CASSLGGTVNTEAFF; DNA: TGCGCCAGCAGCCTAGGTGGGACAGTTAACACTGAAGCTTTCTTT
J: TRBJ2-5; V: TRBV4-2; D: NA; size: NA; CDR3: CASSPPRQQETQYF; DNA: TGTGCCAGCAGCCCTCCCCGACAGCAAGAGACCCAGTACTTC